The 27 T cell receptor beta chains below all came from one sample that was sequenced in a study of lymphopenia after photon versus proton radiotherapy. Profiling relied on immunoSEQ multiplex PCR, and the TCRdb table lists in-frame clones only, not all of them. The repertoire holds tens of thousands of clones, with about 83% as singletons. The sample in question was peripheral blood, obtained from a patient treated with proton-based radiotherapy. The receptors here all came from a man aged 60 to 69 with pancreatic cancer.

The genes are TRBV5-1 and TRBJ2-3, with 11 nucleotides matching TRBD2. Trimming removed 4 bases from V and 2 bases from J; junction bases left unmatched: 6. The CDR3 loop spans 16 amino acids. Per germline, CDR1 SGHRS and CDR2 YFSETQ. The DNA of the CDR3 is TGCGCCAGCAGCGGGGGACTAGCGGACGACACAGATACGCAGTATTTT. Its translation: CASSGGLADDTDTQYF.

This rearrangement joins TRBV6-1 to TRBJ2-2; 12 bases are a match to TRBD1. After removal of 2 bases from V and 5 bases from J, the junction contained 9 bases not matched to a gene. CDR1 and CDR2 (germline): MNHNS, SASEGT. The CDR3 runs to 18 residues. The CDR3: CASSERGQGAFKTGELFF. The CDR3 DNA is TGTGCCAGCAGTGAAAGGGGACAGGGGGCTTTTAAAACCGGGGAGCTGTTTTTT.

V is TRBV5-1 and J is TRBJ2-7, with 10 nucleotides matching TRBD2. This CDR3 region has 14 residues. Germline V CDR1 and CDR2: SGHRS, YFSETQ. The V and J ends lost 4 bases and 3 bases, in that order; junction bases with no gene match: 4. For the CDR3, the DNA is TGCGCCAGCAGCCCCCCTAGCGGGAGCTACGAGCAGTACTTC. Residues: CASSPPSGSYEQYF.

The chain uses TRBV4-1 and TRBJ2-3; tentatively, D is TRBD1 (5 bases). The CDR3 sequence is 15 residues long. Germline loops: CDR1 MGHRA, CDR2 YSYEKL. V lost 0 bases and J 4 bases, leaving 11 bases between the germline ends. The CDR3 here is CASSQDRADPDTQYF. The CDR3 DNA follows: TGCGCCAGCAGCCAAGACAGGGCGGACCCAGATACGCAGTATTTT.

The rearrangement joins TRBV2 to TRBJ1-5, with a tentative D call TRBD1 (6 bases). Germline V gene lookup returns CDR1 SNHLY and CDR2 FYNNEI. The CDR3 spans 18 residues. Trimming shortened V by 5 bases and J by 0 bases, and 20 bases separated the two germline ends. This CDR3 reads CASSHLGEGVYSNQPQHF. The CDR3 bases are TGTGCCAGCAGTCATCTCGGGGAGGGGGTCTATAGCAATCAGCCCCAGCATTTT.

V gene TRBV4-2 combines with J gene TRBJ2-3; 14 nucleotides agree with TRBD2. CDR1 LGHNA and CDR2 YNFKEQ come from the germline V gene. J lost 4 bases, V lost 3 bases, and 6 bases had no gene match. The CDR3 runs to 17 residues. Here the CDR3 reads CASSQHTGLAGADTQYF. The CDR3 nucleotides read TGTGCCAGCAGCCAGCATACGGGACTAGCGGGAGCAGATACGCAGTATTTT.

The chain joins TRBV7-2 to TRBJ1-2, with 10 positions matching TRBD1. The junction had 10 bases not matched to a gene; V was cut back by 1 base and J by 8 bases. This CDR3 is built from 16 residues. From germline, CDR1 is SGHTA and CDR2 FQGNSA. The CDR3 loop reads CASSLVVTGGPRGYTF. CDR3 coding DNA: TGTGCCAGCAGCTTAGTGGTGACAGGGGGCCCTCGAGGCTACACCTTC. Drawing the rest from reference TRBV7-2 and TRBJ1-2, the complete variable domain is GAGVSQSPSNKVTEKGKDVELRCDPISGHTALYWYRQSLGQGLEFLIYFQGNSAPDKSGLPSDRFSAERTGGSVSTLTIQRTQQEDSAVYLCASSLVVTGGPRGYTFGSGTRLTVV.

The V and J genes are TRBV28 and TRBJ2-4; no clear D. Germline V gives CDR1 MDHEN, CDR2 SYDVKM. The germline V and J ends were trimmed by 6 bases and 3 bases, with 12 bases remaining between them. There are 14 residues in the CDR3. CDR3 region: CASSSRRGKNIQYF. The CDR3 DNA reads TGTGCCAGCAGCTCCCGCAGAGGCAAAAACATTCAGTACTTC.

The chain carries TRBV28 and TRBJ1-2; possible D gene TRBD1, 6 bases. Germline V gives CDR1 MDHEN, CDR2 SYDVKM. This CDR3 has 16 amino acids. V was clipped by 5 bases and J by 4 bases, with 20 bases between them. The CDR3 DNA reads as TGTGCCAGCAGTCCCTCAAGGGGGGCGCAGGGCTATGGCTACACCTTC. It specifies CASSPSRGAQGYGYTF.

This sequence joins TRBV5-8 and TRBJ2-3; TRBD2 matches 7 bases. With 2 bases clipped from V and 6 bases from J, the junction kept 9 bases outside the gene matches. This CDR3 is 15 amino acids long. Per the germline V gene, CDR1 is SGHTS and CDR2 is YDEGEE. In DNA form, the CDR3 reads TGTGCCAGCAGCTTCTATGGCGGGGGAGTGGATACGCAGTATTTT. It encodes CASSFYGGGVDTQYF.

This chain links TRBV30 with TRBJ1-3; perhaps TRBD1 as D (5 bases). Germline V gives CDR1 GTSNPN, CDR2 SVGIG (reference sequence). Between the trimmed V and J ends, which lost 5 bases and 0 bases, there was a span of 14 bases. This CDR3 region has 15 residues. The CDR3 loop is CAWGDRSFSGNTIYF. CDR3 in DNA: TGTGCCTGGGGAGACAGATCTTTCTCTGGAAACACCATATATTTT.

This clone was found a few times. The chain uses TRBV19 and TRBJ1-2; TRBD1 might be the D (6 bases). CDR3 length: 12 residues. Trimming stripped 9 bases from V and 7 bases from J, with 15 bases between. Germline V CDR1 and CDR2: LNHDA, SQIVND (reference sequence). The CDR3, as DNA: TGTGCCAGCAAAAAAACAGGGTCTGGCTACACCTTC. This sequence encodes CASKKTGSGYTF.

The V call is TRBV6-6, the J call TRBJ2-3; TRBD2 aligns across 8 bases. J was trimmed by 3 bases and V by 7 bases; bases with no gene match: 9. CDR3 length equals 15 residues. CDR1 is MNHNY, CDR2 SVGAGI, per germline (reference sequence). The CDR3 sequence: CASKQMGGRTDTQYF. CDR3 coding DNA: TGTGCCAGCAAACAGATGGGCGGGAGGACAGATACGCAGTATTTT.

The rearrangement uses TRBV6-5 and TRBJ1-1; 10 nucleotides agree with TRBD1. Germline V CDR1 and CDR2: MNHEY, SVGAGI. This CDR3 contains 16 residues. J was trimmed by 1 base and V by 4 bases; bases with no gene match: 6. As DNA, the CDR3 is TGTGCCAGCAGTTTCCGGGACAGGGGTGGGAACACTGAAGCTTTCTTT. Amino acid sequence: CASSFRDRGGNTEAFF.

The chain combines TRBV21-1 with TRBJ1-1. TRBV21-1 is annotated as a pseudogene. The CDR3 is 12 residues long. CDR3 nucleotides: TGTGCCAGCAGTCGCCCCGGTACTGAAGCTTTCTTT. It is translated as CASSRPGTEAFF.

The rearrangement joins TRBV6-1 to TRBJ2-5; 8 bases match TRBD2. The junction had 9 bases not matched to a gene; V was cut back by 7 bases and J by 5 bases. The CDR3 sequence is 14 residues long. The germline CDR1 and CDR2 sequences are MNHNS and SASEGT. CDR3 residues: CASTESRGGETQYF. The CDR3 nucleotides are TGTGCCAGCACCGAAAGTCGGGGGGGCGAGACCCAGTACTTC.

The chain combines TRBV5-4 with TRBJ2-7, with 13 bases aligning to TRBD2. The CDR3 length is 19 residues. CDR1 and CDR2 from the germline V gene are SGHNT and YYREEE (reference sequence). V lost 2 bases, J lost 3 bases, and 14 bases stayed unmatched. CDR3 sequence: CASSLAGTVGLAGVYEQYF. CDR3 DNA: TGTGCCAGCAGCTTAGCCGGGACTGTCGGACTAGCGGGAGTCTACGAGCAGTACTTC.

The CDR3 coding sequence is TGCGCCAGCAGCTTAGGAGCTAAGCGGGGCACAGATACGCAGTATTTT. The encoded protein is CASSLGAKRGTDTQYF. The rearrangement links TRBV5-1 to TRBJ2-3; tentatively, D is TRBD2 (6 bases). The CDR3 has 16 residues. The V and J ends lost 2 bases and 1 base respectively, with 14 bases between them. Germline assignment: CDR1 SGHRS and CDR2 YFSETQ.

V gene TRBV19 combines with J gene TRBJ2-1; D gene ambiguous. V lost 7 bases and J 6 bases, leaving 13 bases between the germline ends. From germline, CDR1 is LNHDA and CDR2 SQIVND (reference sequence). There are 13 residues in the CDR3. In nucleotides, the CDR3 is TGTGCCAGTAAGAGTCTGGCGTCCAATGAGCAGTTCTTC. It encodes CASKSLASNEQFF.

The chain couples TRBV4-2 to TRBJ2-5; 8 bases fit TRBD2. The CDR3 length is 18 residues. From germline, CDR1 is LGHNA and CDR2 YNFKEQ. The V gene end was trimmed by 5 bases and the J gene end by 7 bases; junction bases not matched to a gene: 21. The CDR3 loop is CASSSREGDIPFGGTQYF. CDR3 coding DNA: TGTGCCAGCAGCAGTCGGGAGGGGGACATTCCCTTCGGTGGGACCCAGTACTTC.

The rearrangement joins TRBV6-1 to TRBJ2-1; 8 bases map to TRBD2. Germline trimming cut 4 bases from V and 8 bases from J; bases unmatched to any gene: 7. Per the germline V gene, CDR1 is MNHNS and CDR2 is SASEGT. The CDR3 runs to 14 residues. The CDR3, as DNA: TGTGCCAGCAGTGTAGCGGGACTGGGCTATGAGCAGTTCTTC. Protein product: CASSVAGLGYEQFF.

The gene calls are TRBV7-9 and TRBJ1-4; a weak D match, TRBD1 (6 bases). The CDR3 is 15 residues long. V was shortened by 3 bases and J by 0 bases, with 8 bases between the two germline ends. Germline CDR1 reads SEHNR; CDR2 reads FQNEAQ (reference sequence). The CDR3 is CASSLGQSTNEKLFF. CDR3 nucleotide sequence: TGTGCCAGCAGCTTGGGACAATCAACTAATGAAAAACTGTTTTTT.

V and J are TRBV7-9 and TRBJ1-5; D perhaps matches TRBD1 (5 bases). There are 13 residues in the CDR3. Trimming left V 4 bases short and J 2 bases short, with 6 bases between. Germline V gene lookup returns CDR1 SEHNR and CDR2 FQNEAQ (reference sequence). The CDR3 nucleotides read TGTGCCAGCAGCTGGGACGGCAATCAGCCCCAGCATTTT. Its protein product is CASSWDGNQPQHF. Together with reference TRBV7-9 and TRBJ1-5, the CDR3 gives the full variable domain: DTGVSQNPRHKITKRGQNVTFRCDPISEHNRLYWYRQTLGQGPEFLTYFQNEAQLEKSRLLSDRFSAERPKGSFSTLEIQRTEQGDSAMYLCASSWDGNQPQHFGDGTRLSIL.

The rearrangement links TRBV29-1 to TRBJ1-1; a weak D match, TRBD1 (5 bases). The CDR3 has 14 residues. In germline, CDR1 is SQVTM, CDR2 ANQGSEA. V lost 4 bases, J lost 0 bases, and 12 bases lay in between. The CDR3 DNA follows: TGCAGCGTTGGACAGCCCATACTGAACACTGAAGCTTTCTTT. Its protein is CSVGQPILNTEAFF.

A note on this clone: The junction shows a germline mismatch at one end, possibly a read error. The rearrangement links TRBV18 to TRBJ2-7, with TRBD2 matching over 7 bases. CDR1 KGHSH and CDR2 LQKENI come from the germline V gene. CDR3 size: 14 residues. The CDR3 here is CATSSYGRSSEQYF. The CDR3 nucleotides are TGTGCCACCTCATCATACGGGAGGTCAAGCGAGCAGTACTTC.

Only one count was recorded for this clone. The genes are TRBV5-4 and TRBJ2-1, with D uncertain. This CDR3 has 15 residues. The V end was cut by 5 bases, the J end by 0 bases, with 12 bases between. CDR1 and CDR2 (germline): SGHNT, YYREEE (reference sequence). The CDR3 loop is CASSLGQSSYNEQFF. In DNA form, the CDR3 reads TGTGCCAGCAGTCTCGGTCAGAGCTCCTACAATGAGCAGTTCTTC.

There are a few counts of this clone. The chain couples TRBV11-2 to TRBJ2-7; D remains ambiguous. This CDR3 has 13 residues. CDR1 is SGHAT and CDR2 is FQNNGV in the germline V gene. V was pared by 3 bases and J by 6 bases, with 12 bases between. The CDR3 region is CASSLWEGSEQYF. CDR3 in DNA: TGTGCCAGCAGCTTGTGGGAAGGCTCCGAGCAGTACTTC.